The T cell receptor (beta chain) under discussion was sequenced for a study of shared clonotypes between healthy human individuals. Overall study: Donors consisted of two women and a few men between 18 and 49.

This table comes from immunoSEQ multiplex PCR, and its TCRdb copy is limited to in-frame clones, with some not included. The sample includes approximately 240,000 clones, over 50% of them seen just once. Free of recent acute infections or vaccinations, the donors were healthy HIV-negative adults. Trimming removed 7 bases at V and 9 bases at J, with 16 bases between. In germline, CDR1 is WSHSY, CDR2 SAAADI. The CDR3 sequence is 13 residues long. The sample comprised memory CD4+ T cells sorted from blood. Noted subset: CD45RA-negative fraction. The chain has TRBV10-2 and TRBJ2-4; D uncertain. The source of this sequence is a man between 25 and 39 years old in good health. CDR3 in DNA: TGCGCCAGCACCGGCTCCCCAGGTTCCATTCAGTACTTC. Translated, it gives CASTGSPGSIQYF.